These 29 T cell receptor beta chains were sequenced from one sample in a study of T cells of healthy individuals. TCRdb reprocessed the 5' RACE reads via MiXCR and lists one record per CDR3 protein. The table has over 95,000 distinct CDR3 sequences, approximately 15% seen once; the top ten hold 6.2%. The source of these receptors is a human donor in good health.

This clonotype was counted a few times. The chain is built from TRBV4-3 and TRBJ2-1; D is uncertain. Trimming shortened V by 0 bases and J by 4 bases, and 10 bases separated the two germline ends. Germline loops: CDR1 LGHNA, CDR2 YSLEER. CDR3 length: 15 amino acids. CDR3: CASSQESMGYNEQFF. The CDR3 DNA follows: TGCGCCAGCAGCCAAGAAAGTATGGGGTACAATGAGCAGTTCTTC.

This chain uses TRBV12-3 or TRBV12-4 with TRBJ2-1, with a weak D call TRBD2 (6 bases). This CDR3 has 15 amino acids. V lost 6 bases and J 0 bases, leaving 12 bases between the germline ends. In DNA, the CDR3 is TGTGCCAGCAGCCCCCGGCGGGGCTCCTACAATGAGCAGTTCTTC. Encoded protein: CASSPRRGSYNEQFF.

V and J are TRBV28 and TRBJ1-6; TRBD1 matches 9 bases. Unmatched junction bases numbered 7, after V lost 3 bases and J lost 10 bases. The germline V gene has CDR1 MDHEN and CDR2 SYDVKM. The CDR3 consists of 15 residues. The CDR3 reads CASSFVGQGSSPLHF. The CDR3 DNA follows: TGTGCCAGCAGTTTTGTTGGACAGGGGTCCTCACCCCTCCACTTT.

The genes are TRBV15 and TRBJ2-2; D is perhaps TRBD1 or TRBD2 (5 bases each). CDR3 length: 14 amino acids. With 1 base removed from V and 3 bases from J, the gap between germline ends came to 6 bases. Looked up from germline, CDR1 is LNHNV and CDR2 is YYDKDF (reference sequence). The CDR3 reads CATSRGGDTGELFF. The DNA for the CDR3 is TGTGCCACCAGCAGAGGAGGGGACACCGGGGAGCTGTTTTTT.

This clonotype appeared many times. The gene calls are TRBV13 and TRBJ1-1; D uncertain. V lost 6 bases and J 2 bases, leaving 10 bases between the germline ends. Germline CDR1 is PRHDT and CDR2 is FYEKMQ (reference sequence). The CDR3 runs 13 residues. CDR3 residues: CASRYGDNTEAFF. The CDR3 DNA reads TGTGCCAGCAGATACGGAGACAACACTGAAGCTTTCTTT.

The DNA for the CDR3 is TGCGCCAGCAGCCATAGGGGAGCGGGGATCACAGATACGCAGTATTTT. Translation: CASSHRGAGITDTQYF. The V gene is TRBV4-1, the J gene TRBJ2-3; 7 bases agree with TRBD2. Germline CDR1 and CDR2: MGHRA and YSYEKL. The length of the CDR3 is 16 residues. The trim removed 3 bases at V and 2 bases at J, leaving 8 bases unmatched.

CDR3 DNA: TGCGCCAGCAGCTTGGCGCCCCTAACAGGGGGCACCACTGAAGCTTTCTTT. The encoded protein is CASSLAPLTGGTTEAFF. The V gene is TRBV5-1, the J gene TRBJ1-1, with TRBD1 identical over 9 bases. Germline V CDR1 and CDR2: SGHRS, YFSETQ. Trimming removed 0 bases from V and 4 bases from J; junction bases left unmatched: 10. CDR3 length equals 17 residues. The full variable domain, with the rest looked up from reference TRBV5-1 and TRBJ1-1, is KAGVTQTPRYLIKTRGQQVTLSCSPISGHRSVSWYQQTPGQGLQFLFEYFSETQRNKGNFPGRFSGRQFSNSRSEMNVSTLELGDSALYLCASSLAPLTGGTTEAFFGQGTRLTVV.

This clonotype has at least ten counts. The chain links TRBV12-3 or TRBV12-4 to TRBJ1-3, with TRBD1 matching 9 bases. Losses at the gene ends were 10 bases for V and 3 bases for J; bases not matched to a gene: 13. The CDR3 loop spans 16 amino acids. The CDR3 sequence: CATYRDRVISGNTIYF. CDR3 nucleotides: TGTGCCACCTATCGGGACAGGGTTATAAGTGGAAACACCATATATTTT.

This clonotype appeared a few times. The chain is built from TRBV9 and TRBJ2-2, with 9 bases identical to TRBD2. The trim removed 0 bases at V and 6 bases at J, leaving 6 bases unmatched. Germline lookup yields CDR1 SGDLS and CDR2 YYNGEE. The CDR3 is made up of 16 amino acids. The CDR3 reads CASSVGGGRGAGELFF. The CDR3 nucleotides read TGTGCCAGCAGCGTAGGTGGCGGGAGGGGCGCCGGGGAGCTGTTTTTT.

This clonotype was counted a few times. This sequence joins TRBV5-6 and TRBJ2-3, with D unresolved. Per the germline V gene, CDR1 is SGHDT and CDR2 is YYEEEE. V was shortened by 0 bases and J by 5 bases, with 13 bases between the two germline ends. The CDR3 has 15 amino acids. The CDR3 nucleotides read TGTGCCAGCAGCTTGGGTCTGGGCCCAGGAGATACGCAGTATTTT. Protein sequence: CASSLGLGPGDTQYF.

The V call is TRBV6-1, the J call TRBJ1-1; 7 positions agree with TRBD1. Trimming took 7 bases from V and 5 from J; bases not matched to a gene: 10. The CDR3 contains 14 residues. Germline V gene sequence: CDR1 MNHNS, CDR2 SASEGT. The CDR3 DNA reads TGTGCCAGCAAAGTAAGGAGGGGGCGTACTGAAGCTTTCTTT. Translated, it gives CASKVRRGRTEAFF.

This clonotype was seen only a few times. The genes are TRBV28 and TRBJ2-1; D is ambiguous. This CDR3 comprises 14 residues. The germline V gene has CDR1 MDHEN and CDR2 SYDVKM. Trimming removed 6 bases at V and 2 bases at J, with 11 bases between. Here the CDR3 reads CASRARNPYNEQFF. The DNA for the CDR3 is TGTGCCAGCAGGGCGAGGAACCCCTACAATGAGCAGTTCTTC.

V usage is TRBV6-5 and J usage is TRBJ2-5; either TRBD1 or TRBD2 may supply D (6 bases each). This CDR3 contains 15 residues. Germline V gene lookup returns CDR1 MNHEY and CDR2 SVGAGI. V shed 5 bases and J shed 6 bases, with 19 bases lying between them. The CDR3 loop reads CASSPSLTGGKTQYF. The CDR3 DNA is TGTGCCAGCAGTCCATCCTTAACCGGGGGCAAGACCCAGTACTTC.

This clonotype was counted many times. The rearrangement uses TRBV6-6 and TRBJ2-1; the match to TRBD1 covers 11 bases. The J segment lost 6 bases and the V segment lost 6 bases, leaving 7 bases of the junction unmatched. Germline CDR1 and CDR2: MNHNY and SVGAGI (reference sequence). CDR3 length equals 15 residues. The CDR3: CASRPGQGGPNEQFF. CDR3 DNA sequence: TGTGCCAGCAGACCGGGACAGGGGGGTCCCAATGAGCAGTTCTTC.

The chain joins TRBV4-3 to TRBJ2-3; D ambiguous. Trimming pared 0 bases from V and 10 bases from J, leaving 11 bases between. The CDR3 runs to 13 residues. Germline CDR1 is LGHNA and CDR2 is YSLEER. In nucleotides, the CDR3 is TGCGCCAGCAGCCAAGATGTAGAACTCGCGCAGTATTTT. This encodes CASSQDVELAQYF.

The rearrangement joins TRBV5-1 to TRBJ2-1; D possibly corresponds to TRBD2 (6 bases). Trimming pared 0 bases from V and 0 bases from J, leaving 7 bases between. CDR3 length equals 15 residues. Germline CDR1 is SGHRS and CDR2 is YFSETQ. The CDR3 coding sequence is TGCGCCAGCAGCTTGGGGGGAGGCTCCTACAATGAGCAGTTCTTC. Translating gives CASSLGGGSYNEQFF.

There are many counts of this clonotype. The chain uses TRBV3-1 and TRBJ2-4; no definite D call. Germline V gene data show CDR1 as LGHDT and CDR2 as YNNKEL (reference sequence). Trimming took 0 bases from V and 7 from J, leaving 13 bases between them. CDR3 size: 15 residues. CDR3 sequence: CASSQDSGLQNIQYF. In nucleotides, the CDR3 is TGTGCCAGCAGCCAAGATTCCGGTTTGCAGAACATTCAGTACTTC.

Comment on this clonotype: At one of its ends the junction is not consistent with the germline gene, which may arise from a read error. The gene calls are TRBV24-1 and TRBJ2-7; tentative D call: TRBD1 (6 bases). CDR3 length equals 13 residues. CDR1 and CDR2 (germline): KGHDR, SFDVKD. The chain's CDR3 is CATSVRGVGEQCF. The CDR3 DNA follows: TGTGCCACCAGTGTCAGGGGAGTTGGCGAGCAGTGCTTC.

V gene TRBV6-5 combines with J gene TRBJ1-1, with a possible D match to TRBD1 (5 bases). Germline values: CDR1 MNHEY, CDR2 SVGAGI. This CDR3 has 11 amino acids. The CDR3 here is CFVGDYNEAFF. The CDR3 nucleotides read TGTTTCGTAGGGGATTACAATGAAGCTTTCTTT.

The chain has TRBV6-6 and TRBJ1-1; D uncertain. Germline-derived CDR1 and CDR2 are MNHNY and SVGAGI (reference sequence). Trimming left V 7 bases short and J 1 base short, with 16 bases between. The CDR3 is 15 amino acids. CDR3 region: CASTVSPRRNTEAFF. The CDR3 DNA sequence: TGTGCCAGCACAGTTAGTCCCCGGAGGAACACTGAAGCTTTCTTT.

This clonotype was seen ten or more times. J is TRBJ1-4 and V is TRBV11-2; D might be TRBD1 (6 bases). Germline loops: CDR1 SGHAT, CDR2 FQNNGV. CDR3 length equals 16 residues. Trimming took 2 bases from V and 3 from J, leaving 13 bases between them. As DNA, the CDR3 is TGTGCCAGCAGCTTAATGGGGGCGACCCCTAATGAAAAACTGTTTTTT. This sequence encodes CASSLMGATPNEKLFF.

Ten or more counts support this clonotype. V usage is TRBV6-4 and J usage is TRBJ2-3; 8 bases are shared with TRBD2. Germline V gene data show CDR1 as MRHNA and CDR2 as SNTAGT. The V gene end was trimmed by 3 bases and the J gene end by 1 base; junction bases not matched to a gene: 0. This CDR3 region has 14 residues. The CDR3 sequence is CASSERGGTDTQYF. The CDR3 DNA sequence: TGTGCCAGCAGTGAGCGGGGGGGCACAGATACGCAGTATTTT.

This clonotype has only a few counts. The genes are TRBV9 and TRBJ2-1; D is tentatively TRBD1 or TRBD2 (7 bases each). This CDR3 contains 16 residues. The germline V gene encodes CDR1 SGDLS and CDR2 YYNGEE. V lost 0 bases and J 7 bases, leaving 17 bases between the germline ends. CDR3 in amino acids: CASSVGSGGAGNEQFF. DNA of the CDR3: TGTGCCAGCAGCGTAGGGTCAGGGGGGGCGGGTAATGAGCAGTTCTTC.

The sample holds a few counts of this clonotype. This sequence joins TRBV5-5 and TRBJ1-5; D not resolved. The germline V and J ends were trimmed by 4 bases and 6 bases, with 11 bases remaining between them. The CDR3 consists of 13 residues. From germline, CDR1 is SGHKS and CDR2 YYEKEE (reference sequence). In DNA, the CDR3 is TGTGCCAGCAGCCGTGCTGGGGTTCAGCCCCAGCATTTT. As protein: CASSRAGVQPQHF.

This clonotype was seen only a few times. The chain recombines TRBV9 with TRBJ2-3; TRBD2 matches 16 bases. The germline V gene has CDR1 SGDLS and CDR2 YYNGEE. The CDR3 has 18 amino acids. Germline trimming cut 1 base from V and 2 bases from J; bases unmatched to any gene: 4. CDR3 residues: CASSVWGLAGGPTDTQYF. The CDR3 DNA follows: TGTGCCAGCAGCGTATGGGGACTAGCGGGGGGGCCCACAGATACGCAGTATTTT.

The V gene is TRBV10-3, the J gene TRBJ2-1, with TRBD2 identical over 10 bases. CDR1 is ENHRY, CDR2 SYGVKD, per germline. With V trimmed by 11 bases and J by 9 bases, 13 bases remained unmatched. CDR3 length: 14 amino acids. CDR3 sequence reads: CAATPSGRPREQFF. CDR3 bases: TGTGCCGCCACCCCTAGCGGGAGACCGCGTGAGCAGTTCTTC.

This clonotype was picked up one time. Given a much more abundant clone one base away, this may be a read error. The chain is built from TRBV10-3 and TRBJ2-1, with 9 bases that match TRBD1. CDR1 and CDR2 from the germline V gene are ENHRY and SYGVKD. This CDR3 contains 14 residues. The CDR3 bases are TGTGCCGTCAGGGCGGGACAGGGATTTAATGAGCAGTTCTTC. Residues: CAVRAGQGFNEQFF.

This clonotype was counted only a few times. The junction does not match germline at one end; this may be a read error. The chain joins TRBV12-3 or TRBV12-4 to TRBJ2-5; TRBD2 aligns across 9 bases. The CDR3 loop spans 15 amino acids. The chain's CDR3 is CASSPGTSPQGTQYF. The CDR3 nucleotides read TGTGCCAGCAGTCCAGGGACTAGCCCTCAAGGGACCCAGTACTTC.

The chain uses TRBV6-2 or TRBV6-3 and TRBJ2-7; D may match TRBD1 or TRBD2 (6 bases each). Trimming removed 5 bases from V and 4 bases from J, with 21 bases in between. The CDR3 sequence is 16 residues long. Per the germline V gene, CDR1 is MNHEY and CDR2 is SVGEGT. The DNA for the CDR3 is TGTGCCAGCAGTCCGCGTTGGGGGGCCGGGGAGTACGAGCAGTACTTC. Translated, it gives CASSPRWGAGEYEQYF.